This T cell receptor (beta chain) was sequenced in a study of T cells expressing NK-cell markers. Study information: Just one sequenced donor of eight was HCMV-seronegative, while seven were seropositive. Study-wide results and limits: CD8+ T cells in roughly six donors included dominant NKG2C+ clonotypes at about 1.0-7.5%.

TCRdb reanalyzed the 5' RACE reads, giving one entry per CDR3 protein sequence and no DNA. The sample totals approximately 550,000 distinct CDR3 sequences. Per germline, CDR1 SGDLS and CDR2 YYNGEE. The CDR3 has 15 residues. Concerning this clonotype: Its cognate antigen is unknown.

The chain uses TRBV9 and TRBJ2-1. The sample taken for sequencing was blood T cells: a sorted CD56 or NKG2C T cell subset, CD4+ or CD8+ T cells, or bulk PBMC T cells (not recorded which). The receptor's source is a man between 18 and 35 years old in good health. CDR3 region: CASSVDYQLLNEQFF.